This T cell receptor beta chain was captured in a study of blood T cell repertoires in COVID-19. As for the study in general: Sites in the United States, Italy and Spain provided acute and convalescent COVID-19 samples. PBMCs, B-cell-depleted T cells, or T cells were the source of the cDNA or gDNA that made up the material.

The CDR3 contains 15 residues. CDR1 is KGHSH and CDR2 is LQKENI in the germline V gene. With 0 bases removed from V and 5 bases from J, the gap between germline ends came to 13 bases. How the authors handled the data: Estimated nucleated cell counts came from reference gene primer amplification. Profiling relied on immunoSEQ multiplex PCR, and the TCRdb table lists in-frame clones only, not all of them. V and J calls and clone size follow that table, whereas D and trimming were derived from the DNA. Of some 220,000 clones in the sample, approximately 84% are singletons; the top ten hold less than 4.5%.

This TCR derives from a man in his fifties with acute or convalescent COVID-19. The chain links TRBV18 to TRBJ2-5, with D possibly matching TRBD1 (6 bases). The sequenced sample was peripheral blood. The DNA for the CDR3 is TGTGCCAGCTCACCACCGCCAGGGGCAGGGGAGACCCAGTACTTC. The encoded protein is CASSPPPGAGETQYF.